This T cell receptor (beta chain) was identified during a study of OX40 agonist ivuxolimab in advanced cancers. Study findings and constraints: More expanded clones were seen, on average, in CD8+ T cells than in CD4+.

This clone was seen just once. Its matching antigen is unknown. Clones were read by immunoSEQ multiplex PCR, and TCRdb kept only the in-frame ones, dropping some. The table shows under 85,000 clones, with about nine tenths occurring only once. The V end lost 1 base, the J end lost 0 bases, and 15 bases lay between the germline ends. Germline V gene lookup returns CDR1 SGHTA and CDR2 FQGNSA. The CDR3 extends over 17 amino acids. The chain uses TRBV7-2 and TRBJ1-2; the D gene is possibly TRBD1 (5 bases). The specimen comprised CD4+ or CD8+ T cells sorted from blood, sampled in a trial of the OX40 agonist ivuxolimab. This TCR was recovered from an adult with an advanced solid tumor such as melanoma, head and neck, liver or kidney cancer. CDR3: CASSLVSSGHTNYGYTF. In DNA form, the CDR3 reads TGTGCCAGCAGCTTAGTTTCGTCCGGACACACTAACTATGGCTACACCTTC.